These T cell receptor beta chains were read from a single sample in a study of cytomegalovirus exposure and HLA in healthy donors. Libraries were prepared by immunoSEQ multiplex PCR; TCRdb keeps only in-frame clonotypes and omits some of them. The sample shows about 140,000 clones, and roughly 2.5% sits with its ten largest clones. The specimen sequenced was PBMCs. The receptors here all came from a man aged 35 to 55 in good health and CMV-seronegative. The CDR3 runs from the conserved cysteine through the conserved F or W. The order of the fields is V gene, J gene, CDR3 length, clone size, D gene, CDR3 protein, CDR3 DNA. A D gene is named only where the DNA matches it firmly. Expanded clones are given a class, and other clones once, few, many or no size at all.

TRBV10-3	TRBJ2-7	17	.	TRBD2	CAIGEAGRVIGSYEQYF	TGTGCCATTGGGGAGGCTGGGAGGGTAATTGGGTCCTACGAGCAGTACTTC
TRBV28	TRBJ2-2	17	.	TRBD1	CASSSSGTGKKTGELFF	TGTGCCAGCAGTTCATCAGGGACAGGGAAGAAAACCGGGGAGCTGTTTTTT
TRBV29-1	TRBJ2-5	13	.	.	CSVRGPLQETQYF	TGCAGCGTCCGAGGGCCCTTACAAGAGACCCAGTACTTC
TRBV2	TRBJ1-1	17	.	TRBD1	CASSERRTGGMNTEAFF	TGTGCCAGCAGTGAAAGGAGGACAGGGGGCATGAACACTGAAGCTTTCTTT
TRBV19	TRBJ1-6	13	.	.	CASSIQGDSPLHF	TGTGCCAGTAGTATCCAGGGCGACTCACCCCTCCACTTT
TRBV10-3	TRBJ2-3	14	.	TRBD1	CATTRQGNTDTQYF	TGTGCCACTACCCGACAGGGAAACACAGATACGCAGTATTTT
TRBV6-1	TRBJ1-4	15	.	.	CASKSSGNLYEKLFF	TGTGCCAGTAAATCTTCCGGGAATCTATATGAAAAACTGTTTTTT
TRBV20-1	TRBJ2-7	11	.	TRBD1	CSANRGYEQYF	TGCAGTGCAAACAGGGGTTACGAGCAGTACTTC
TRBV9	TRBJ2-5	15	.	.	CASSVDEGRRETQYF	TGTGCCAGCAGCGTAGATGAGGGGAGGAGGGAGACCCAGTACTTC
TRBV6-5	TRBJ1-1	14	.	.	CASSYTGWNTEAFF	TGTGCCAGCAGCTACACAGGGTGGAACACTGAAGCTTTCTTT
TRBV7-9	TRBJ2-3	15	.	TRBD1	CASSPWGQDTDTQYF	TGTGCCAGCAGCCCTTGGGGACAGGACACAGATACGCAGTATTTT
TRBV5-6	TRBJ1-2	15	.	.	CASSLNEGGRRGYTF	TGTGCCAGCAGCTTGAACGAGGGGGGGCGACGGGGCTACACCTTC
TRBV10-1	TRBJ1-5	14	.	TRBD1	CASPPDRSNQPQHF	TGCGCCAGCCCTCCGGACAGGAGCAATCAGCCCCAGCATTTT
TRBV18	TRBJ1-1	14	.	.	CASSPVGLGTEAFF	TGTGCCAGCTCACCGGTGGGGCTAGGCACTGAAGCTTTCTTT
TRBV15	TRBJ1-4	14	.	.	CATSRDRRDEKLFF	TGTGCCACCAGCAGAGATAGGAGGGATGAAAAACTGTTTTTT
TRBV11-2	TRBJ2-2	14	.	TRBD1	CAGGQGAYNGELFF	TGTGCCGGCGGACAGGGGGCATACAACGGGGAGCTGTTTTTT
TRBV18	TRBJ1-5	15	.	.	CASSPLAGPNQPQHF	TGTGCCAGCTCACCATTGGCAGGGCCGAATCAGCCCCAGCATTTT
TRBV5-1	TRBJ1-1	17	.	TRBD1	CASSLVTGDFMNTEAFF	TGCGCCAGCAGCTTGGTAACAGGGGACTTTATGAACACTGAAGCTTTCTTT
TRBV4-2	TRBJ2-7	14	.	TRBD1	CASSQGGGLDEQYF	TGTGCCAGCAGCCAAGGAGGGGGCTTGGACGAGCAGTACTTC
TRBV5-4	TRBJ2-1	20	.	TRBD2	CASRGGEGLAGGSSYNEQFF	TGTGCCAGCAGAGGAGGGGAGGGACTAGCGGGGGGGAGCTCCTACAATGAGCAGTTCTTC
TRBV5-1	TRBJ1-1	15	.	TRBD1	CASSSAGGVNTEAFF	TGCGCCAGCAGCTCCGCAGGGGGCGTGAACACTGAAGCTTTCTTT
TRBV19	TRBJ2-7	14	.	TRBD2	CASSRLAEPYEQYF	TGTGCCAGTAGTAGGCTAGCGGAGCCCTACGAGCAGTACTTC
TRBV9	TRBJ2-1	12	.	.	CASSEGKREQFF	TGTGCCAGCAGCGAGGGCAAGCGGGAGCAGTTCTTC
TRBV10-2	TRBJ1-5	14	.	.	CASRIGEGNQPQHF	TGCGCCAGCAGGATTGGAGAAGGCAATCAGCCCCAGCATTTT
TRBV25-1	TRBJ1-5	13	.	TRBD1	CASSGTGREPQHF	TGTGCCAGCAGCGGGACAGGGAGGGAGCCCCAGCATTTT
TRBV2	TRBJ2-1	12	.	.	CASRGDYNEQFF	TGTGCCAGCAGGGGCGACTACAATGAGCAGTTCTTC
TRBV11-3	TRBJ2-5	12	.	TRBD1	CASGQGEETQYF	TGTGCCAGCGGCCAGGGGGAAGAGACCCAGTACTTC
TRBV6-5	TRBJ1-1	13	.	.	CASSPFKGEGAFF	TGTGCCAGCAGTCCTTTTAAGGGGGAGGGAGCTTTCTTT
TRBV28	TRBJ1-2	14	.	.	CASSPGDSHYGYTF	TGTGCCAGCAGTCCAGGGGATTCCCACTATGGCTACACCTTC
TRBV15	TRBJ2-1	18	.	TRBD1	CATSRDRGQGAFDNEQFF	TGTGCCACCAGCAGAGATCGGGGACAGGGGGCATTCGACAATGAGCAGTTCTTC
TRBV7-2	TRBJ1-2	12	.	.	CASSLALDGYTF	TGTGCCAGCAGCTTAGCATTAGATGGCTACACCTTC
TRBV5-1	TRBJ1-2	15	.	.	CASSLAPTGDYGYTF	TGCGCCAGCAGCTTGGCCCCGACAGGAGACTATGGCTACACCTTC
TRBV6-5	TRBJ2-7	16	.	.	CASSYRSPRFFYEQYF	TGTGCCAGCAGTTACCGGTCCCCTAGATTCTTCTACGAGCAGTACTTC
TRBV5-1	TRBJ2-3	19	.	TRBD2	CASSPHGLAGGLGTDTQYF	TGCGCCAGCAGCCCTCACGGACTAGCGGGGGGGTTGGGCACAGATACGCAGTATTTT
TRBV4-1	TRBJ2-7	14	.	.	CASSQGLLSHEQYF	TGCGCCAGCAGCCAAGGATTATTAAGCCACGAGCAGTACTTC
TRBV4-3	TRBJ2-6	16	medium-sized	.	CASSQDQGSGANVLTF	TGCGCCAGCAGCCAAGATCAGGGGTCTGGGGCCAACGTCCTGACTTTC
TRBV6-5	TRBJ1-2	14	.	.	CASSYSTQTYGYTF	TGTGCCAGCAGTTACTCGACACAGACCTATGGCTACACCTTC
TRBV28	TRBJ1-2	13	.	.	CASSLGSGEGYTF	TGTGCCAGCAGTTTAGGTTCAGGGGAAGGCTACACCTTC
TRBV12-5	TRBJ2-7	17	.	.	CASGLVLWRGNAYEQYF	TGTGCTAGTGGTTTGGTACTTTGGAGGGGCAACGCCTACGAGCAGTACTTC
TRBV7-8	TRBJ2-7	15	.	TRBD2	CASSARLAGGYEQYF	TGTGCCAGCAGCGCCAGACTAGCGGGGGGATACGAGCAGTACTTC
TRBV5-6	TRBJ2-7	16	.	.	CASSFFMGGPFYEQYF	TGTGCCAGCAGCTTTTTCATGGGGGGTCCCTTCTACGAGCAGTACTTC
TRBV5-1	TRBJ2-6	17	.	TRBD1	CASSKPGTASGANVLTF	TGCGCCAGCAGCAAACCCGGGACAGCCTCTGGGGCCAACGTCCTGACTTTC
TRBV18	TRBJ2-2	14	.	.	CASSPNRNTGELFF	TGTGCCAGCTCACCAAACAGGAACACCGGGGAGCTGTTTTTT
TRBV7-3	TRBJ2-7	15	.	TRBD1	CASSLAGTESYEQYF	TGTGCCAGCAGCTTAGCCGGGACAGAATCCTACGAGCAGTACTTC
TRBV9	TRBJ2-3	14	.	.	CASSAGDNSRTQYF	TGTGCCAGCAGCGCTGGGGACAATTCGCGTACGCAGTATTTT
TRBV6-1	TRBJ1-2	15	.	TRBD1	CASSSAGTGNYGYTF	TGTGCCAGCAGTAGTGCCGGGACAGGGAACTATGGCTACACCTTC
TRBV9	TRBJ2-7	15	.	TRBD2	CASSVRRGVPYEQYF	TGTGCCAGCAGCGTACGGCGGGGGGTACCCTACGAGCAGTACTTC